This TCR beta chain was profiled in a study of cytomegalovirus exposure and HLA in healthy donors (TCRdb year 2017). Regarding the complete study: In an earlier analysis of 587 of the donors, 276 Gb of sequence data and 117 million unique TCR beta sequences from about 190 million T cells were reported. An early release that covered several hundred HLA-typed donors contained approximately 300 gigabases of sequencing data and tens of millions of unique TCR sequences. The genetic ancestry cluster associated with self-reported Caucasian donors included over 80% of the 350 to 500 genotyped donors. The aim of the study was to test whether cataloging public T cell receptors could identify signatures of past pathogen exposure. The study profiled the T cell repertoires of some 610 subjects by immunosequencing and related them to cytomegalovirus serostatus. Along with the roughly 670-subject first cohort, a separate validation cohort of over a hundred different subjects was used. High-throughput TCR immunosequencing, statistical association of individual TCRs with disease status, and machine learning were combined to predict cytomegalovirus infection status. To study patterns of TCR occurrence, a later analysis re-analyzed previously published TCR beta repertoires from 666 donors and added high-resolution HLA genotyping. Rather than using new phenotypic data, the later analysis identified candidate immune exposures from TCR beta sequences and from how often those sequences occurred across donors. An earlier analysis of some 500 of the donors applied high-throughput TCR beta sequencing to assess whether each TCR beta V gene segment acted as functional or pseudogenic. Alongside the repertoire data, information on donor age, sex, ethnicity and CMV serostatus was compiled. Genome-wide SNP genotypes for about three fifths of the 666 donors were used in a later genetic analysis, which treated that subset as a discovery cohort. Every repertoire in the discovery cohort had been generated on one and the same sequencing platform. HLA typing included class I and class II loci at four-digit resolution. Typing coverage differed by locus: A, B, C, DRB1 and DQB1 were typed in about 620-630 donors, DQA1 in 500 to 550, DPA1 in approximately 600, and DPB1 in just under 480. A handful of DR-DQ haplotypes were handled as single units for association and clustering because linkage in the cohort was strong. Across 398 genotyped donors of the cohort, an average of approximately 240,000 unique TCR beta nucleotide sequences per donor were sequenced, and around 19% of those sequences were non-productive.

Library construction relied on the immunoSEQ multiplex PCR assay. For the multiplex PCR, a mixture combining 60 forward primers for TCR Vbeta segments and 13 reverse primers for TCR Jbeta segments was used. The CDR3 region of rearranged TCR beta genes was amplified from genomic DNA by a multiplex PCR assay. On the Illumina HiSeq System, the amplified TCR beta libraries were sequenced as 87-base-pair reads. The original pipeline was this. Across the 670 or so repertoires, a later analysis counted some 81 million unique TCR beta chains, 9.5 million to 12 million of which were shared by at least two donors. To remove PCR and sequencing errors, raw reads were error-corrected and collapsed into unique sequences using a nearest-neighbor algorithm that merged closely related sequences. Alignment of CDR3 sequences to IMGT reference sequences was used to assign V, D and J gene segments. For a sequence to be retained, a match of at least six nucleotides was required to both a V gene segment and a J gene segment. Rearrangements were called productive when the CDR3 lacked stop codons and stayed in frame with V and J; all others were non-productive. Following IMGT convention, CDR3 was defined as the stretch from the second conserved V-encoded cysteine up to the conserved J-encoded phenylalanine. Sequences without an unambiguous match to a single V gene segment were excluded from the earlier analysis of approximately 560 of the donors. In an earlier analysis of approximately 610 of the donors, V segments were called functional above 56.7% productive rearrangements and were called segregating when the between-donor standard deviation exceeded 5%. A statistical classification framework was built for diagnosing cytomegalovirus status from the catalog of TCR beta chain sequences. V and J gene assignment, in a later analysis, came from comparing TCR nucleotide sequences with IMGT/GENE-DB human TR gene sequences. In a later analysis, CDR3 sequences and most-parsimonious VDJ recombination scenarios were assigned using the TCRdist pipeline. A later analysis defined each TCR beta chain by its CDR3 amino acid sequence plus V-gene family, and excluded reads lacking a unique V-gene family. In a later analysis, approximately 590 highly shared, low-generation-probability nucleotide sequences were removed to address suspected cross-contamination and a sequencing artifact. A later analysis calculated a clonal expansion index for each public chain from normalized within-repertoire ranks of inferred template counts. In a later analysis, generation probabilities were computed using a VDJ recombination model fitted to out-of-frame rearrangements, and the results were checked against IGoR. In a later analysis, hypergeometric tests were used to score TCR-TCR, TCR-HLA and TCR-CMV co-occurrence, with a repertoire-size bias correction applied to TCR pairs. A later analysis estimated false discovery rates by permuting HLA or CMV assignments 20 times. A later analysis grouped co-occurring TCRs with DBSCAN, adding TCRdist sequence similarity when clustering within HLA-allele-positive subsets. Repertoires with fewer than 30,000 or more than 120,000 public chains, plus five repertoires with anomalous nucleotide sharing, were excluded from co-occurrence clustering. Here the immuneACCESS table is served through TCRdb, limited to in-frame sequences with V and J called. Missing clones are a known gap in these copies; in checked studies unresolved V genes cover under half, and the rest lacks a known reason. V and J calls and clone size are given by that table; D and trimming were obtained from the DNA. In this sample the table shows some 42,000 clones, about 47% of which occur a single time. The top ten constitute 9.5% to 13% of the sample.

In total, more than 500 healthy bone marrow donors made up the cohort. Cohort members were all nominally healthy when sampled, although unrecorded immune exposures were likely present. Of the roughly 700 cohort members, more than 250 had a positive CMV serostatus and approximately 400 had a negative one, while no CMV serostatus was recorded for the donor. A peripheral blood sample was collected from each donor, and TCR beta sequencing was performed on peripheral blood mononuclear cells. Genomic DNA extraction from the blood cell samples was performed with the Qiagen DNeasy Blood Extraction Kit. Details on this clone: The clone's antigen remains unknown. Base quality data are lacking; no much larger clone is found one base away.

General study outcomes and caveats: In a later genetic analysis, fewer N-insertions in productive TCRs were reported among donors in an Asian-associated ancestry cluster than the roughly 710-donor mean. Because some donors lacked HLA typing at each locus, the association tests relied only on the typed subset. In the study, about 150 TCR beta chains were listed as associated with cytomegalovirus. The presence/absence analyses assumed that sequencing depth was roughly uniform across donors, and that assumption may not be true. According to the authors, the approach could potentially be generalized to other disease states and immunological phenotypes. Immune exposure information for the cohort was limited to CMV serostatus. According to a later analysis, most CMV-associated TCR beta chains appeared to be HLA-restricted, and the HLA associations seemed to be driven largely by CMV exposure. Specific HLA alleles were associated with 16,951 TCR beta sequences at a false discovery rate of 0.05 in a later analysis. According to a later analysis, TCR association rates differed among HLA loci, with DRB1 alleles showing the most associated TCRs and HLA-C alleles showing the fewest. A cluster of highly shared sequence variants was judged likely to be a technical artifact of the sequencing pipeline. In both the original and validation cohorts, the classifier was reported to diagnose cytomegalovirus status with high specificity and sensitivity. A further reported finding was that TCR beta sequences accurately predicted the HLA-A and HLA-B alleles for most subjects in the first cohort. In vitro tests confirmed that a few of the cytomegalovirus-associated TCR beta chains recognize cytomegalovirus antigens. A later analysis reported that several top co-occurrence clusters appeared linked to parvovirus B19, influenza, CMV and Epstein-Barr virus. Because counts were too low, some 16 rarely observed V segments, including chromosome 9 orphons, were excluded from the earlier analysis of about 500 of the donors. Across donors, most TCR sequences were observed very rarely, whereas some public TCRs were present in many individuals. In a later analysis, HLA-associated TCR beta chains showed more clonal expansion and lower generation probabilities than non-associated chains that were equally common. Broadly in line with IMGT annotations, most TCR beta V segments showed up in productive rearrangements about 87% or about 30% of the time in an earlier analysis of 587 of the donors. When HLA alleles, especially DR and DQ, strongly co-occurred, TCR associations were difficult to assign to individual alleles. A later genetic analysis associated a missense DCLRE1C variant with V-gene and J-gene trimming of TCR beta chains, and an independent cohort replicated the association. Correlated functional status among segregating V segments might be attributable to linkage disequilibrium, but an unknown experimental factor could not be ruled out. In this cohort, only TCR beta chains were sequenced, and detectable features were limited by the absence of alpha or paired-chain data.

This TCR was recovered from a human donor in good health. The sequenced sample was PBMCs.

In nucleotide form, the sequence is TGTGCCAGCAGCTTTTGGGGACTAGCGGGGAATGAGCAGTTCTTC. This sequence encodes CASSFWGLAGNEQFF. This chain joins TRBV13 to TRBJ2-1, and 13 bases in between align with TRBD2. Trimming removed 3 bases from V and 7 bases from J; the gene matches leave 3 bases unexplained. The CDR3 measures 15 amino acids from cysteine to phenylalanine. Kept here is only the CDR3 DNA, which spans 45 bases and is read in frame from base 1. According to the germline V gene (reference sequence), CDR1 reads PRHDT and CDR2 reads FYEKMQ.